Presented here are 26 T cell receptor beta chains from one specimen sequenced in a study of beta chain features in type 1 diabetes. The authors reverse transcribed all of the isolated RNA, so sequencing captured expressed TCRB transcripts. Data came from immunoSEQ multiplex PCR; TCRdb stores just in-frame clones and leaves some out. The repertoire holds under 150,000 clones, with under 60% as singletons. Sequenced: Tregs from blood. The receptors come from a man younger than 35 in good health.

The J gene is TRBJ1-5, the V gene TRBV7-2; D is ambiguous. CDR3 length: 15 residues. The germline gives CDR1 SGHTA, CDR2 FQGNSA. Trimming left V 0 bases short and J 4 bases short, with 10 bases between. In nucleotides, the CDR3 is TGTGCCAGCAGCTTAGCTGGCAGGTTAAATCAGCCCCAGCATTTT. Protein sequence: CASSLAGRLNQPQHF.

The J gene is TRBJ2-1, the V gene TRBV2; tentatively, D is TRBD2 (6 bases). This CDR3 is 14 amino acids long. Trimming removed 5 bases from V and 7 bases from J, with 15 bases in between. Germline V gene data show CDR1 as SNHLY and CDR2 as FYNNEI. This CDR3 reads CASSLATQGNEQFF. DNA for the CDR3: TGTGCCAGCAGTCTAGCGACTCAAGGTAATGAGCAGTTCTTC.

This rearrangement joins TRBV18 to TRBJ1-5; maybe TRBD1 (5 bases). Per the germline V gene, CDR1 is KGHSH and CDR2 is LQKENI. The CDR3 totals 13 residues. V gave up 4 bases and J gave up 5 bases, with 9 bases separating them. This CDR3 reads CASSRRGDQPQHF. The CDR3 nucleotides read TGTGCCAGCTCACGTAGGGGTGATCAGCCCCAGCATTTT.

The rearrangement links TRBV28 to TRBJ1-2; 10 bases fit TRBD1. Trimming at V came to 6 bases and at J to 7 bases, leaving 8 bases not matched to a gene. The CDR3 covers 14 residues. Germline loops: CDR1 MDHEN, CDR2 SYDVKM. DNA of the CDR3: TGTGCCAGCAGCCTGACAGGGGGCGCGGCTGGCTACACCTTC. It is translated as CASSLTGGAAGYTF.

The chain links TRBV19 to TRBJ1-2, with D perhaps matching TRBD1 (5 bases). Trimming cost V 5 bases and J 5 bases, with 15 bases left between them. There are 14 residues in the CDR3. Germline CDR1 and CDR2: LNHDA and SQIVND (reference sequence). The CDR3 region is CASSPPDRRYGYTF. CDR3 sequence (DNA): TGTGCCAGTAGTCCACCCGACAGACGGTATGGCTACACCTTC.

This clone has only a few counts. The V and J genes are TRBV29-1 and TRBJ2-7; 10 nucleotides line up with TRBD2. The CDR3 extends over 13 amino acids. V lost 7 bases, J lost 5 bases, and 8 bases stayed unmatched. The germline CDR1 and CDR2 sequences are SQVTM and ANQGSEA. The CDR3 DNA reads TGCAGCGCCCGCCCCGGACTAGCGGACGAGCAGTACTTC. It translates to CSARPGLADEQYF.

This clone appeared once. The genes are TRBV19 and TRBJ1-2; D is undetermined. This CDR3 has 14 amino acids. Trimming took off 5 bases at V and 0 bases at J, with 10 bases between the two ends. Germline values: CDR1 LNHDA, CDR2 SQIVND (reference sequence). The CDR3 region has the DNA TGTGCCAGTAGTCGGCAGGCAACTAACTATGGCTACACCTTC. Protein sequence: CASSRQATNYGYTF.

This clone has only a few counts. The J gene is TRBJ1-6, the V gene TRBV6-5, with 7 bases that match TRBD1. From germline, CDR1 is MNHEY and CDR2 SVGAGI. Trimming removed 6 bases from V and 9 bases from J; junction bases left unmatched: 8. The CDR3 is made up of 14 amino acids. CDR3 nucleotides: TGTGCCAGCAGCCCGGGGCAGGGGGGTTCACCCCTCCACTTT. It is translated as CASSPGQGGSPLHF.

The chain links TRBV9 to TRBJ2-1; 14 positions match TRBD2. Germline CDR1 SGDLS, CDR2 YYNGEE. V was pared by 1 base and J by 7 bases, with 4 bases of the junction left unmatched. The CDR3 consists of 16 residues. CDR3 bases: TGTGCCAGCAGCGTATCGACTAGCGGGAGGGGGAATGAGCAGTTCTTC. Amino acid sequence: CASSVSTSGRGNEQFF.

This clone was counted between two and nine times. The CDR3 region is CASSLGTSSDTQYF. The CDR3 bases are TGTGCCAGCAGCTTGGGGACTAGCTCCGATACGCAGTATTTT. The V and J genes are TRBV5-4 and TRBJ2-3; 8 nucleotides match TRBD2. This CDR3 spans 14 amino acids. The germline V gene encodes CDR1 SGHNT and CDR2 YYREEE (reference sequence). The junction had 3 bases not matched to a gene; V was cut back by 0 bases and J by 6 bases.

The chain recombines TRBV6-5 with TRBJ2-1; D might be TRBD1 (5 bases). The V end lost 6 bases, the J end lost 0 bases, and 12 bases lay between the germline ends. The V gene's germline CDR1 is MNHEY and CDR2 SVGAGI. The CDR3 sequence is 15 residues long. CDR3 sequence (DNA): TGTGCCAGCAGAGGCCGACAGAGCTCCTACAATGAGCAGTTCTTC. It specifies CASRGRQSSYNEQFF.

This clone was seen a few times. The CDR3 here is CASSLEAGALYEQYF. The CDR3 DNA follows: TGTGCCAGCAGCTTAGAGGCGGGAGCGTTGTACGAGCAGTACTTC. This chain links TRBV7-3 with TRBJ2-7, with 7 bases fitting TRBD2. The germline CDR1 and CDR2 sequences are SGHTA and FQGTGA. The CDR3 runs 15 residues. After removal of 2 bases from V and 4 bases from J, the junction contained 8 bases not matched to a gene.

There are a few counts of this clone. The chain combines TRBV7-9 with TRBJ2-2; D perhaps matches TRBD2 (6 bases). V lost 10 bases and J 4 bases, leaving 19 bases between the germline ends. CDR3 length equals 15 residues. Germline V CDR1 and CDR2: SEHNR, FQNEAQ (reference sequence). CDR3 amino acids: CAIRLDGSGTGELFF. The CDR3 DNA sequence: TGTGCCATCCGATTAGATGGTAGCGGCACCGGGGAGCTGTTTTTT.

This rearrangement joins TRBV27 to TRBJ2-1; TRBD2 matches 10 bases. V lost 5 bases to trimming and J lost 9 bases; unmatched junction nucleotides: 10. Looked up from germline, CDR1 is MNHEY and CDR2 is SMNVEV (reference sequence). The CDR3 runs 15 residues. The CDR3 here is CASSGERGGRGEQFF. For the CDR3, the DNA is TGTGCCAGCAGTGGGGAGCGGGGGGGCCGGGGTGAGCAGTTCTTC.

This clone was observed a handful of times. The V call is TRBV7-9, the J call TRBJ2-7; 10 bases align to TRBD1. CDR1 and CDR2 (germline): SEHNR, FQNEAQ (reference sequence). The trim removed 5 bases at V and 7 bases at J, leaving 5 bases unmatched. The CDR3 is 13 amino acids. The CDR3 sequence: CASSGQGVGEQYF. CDR3 in DNA: TGTGCCAGCAGCGGACAGGGGGTGGGGGAGCAGTACTTC.

Comments on this clone: A read error may account for a junction end that differs from germline. The V and J genes are TRBV28 and TRBJ2-7; 8 bases map to TRBD1. The CDR3 extends over 12 amino acids. CDR1 is MDHEN and CDR2 is SYDVKM in the germline V gene. This CDR3 reads CANSGQGFEQYF. The CDR3, as DNA: TGTGCCAACAGTGGACAGGGATTCGAGCAGTACTTC. The whole variable domain, filled in from reference TRBV28 and TRBJ2-7, reads DVKVTQSSRYLVKRTGEKVFLECVQDMDHENMFWYRQDPGLGLRLIYFSYDVKMKEKGDIPEGYSVSREKKERFSLILESASTNQTSMYLCANSGQGFEQYFGPGTRLTVT.

The chain has TRBV2 and TRBJ2-5; TRBD1 is a possible D gene (6 bases). The length of the CDR3 is 11 residues. CDR1 and CDR2 from the germline V gene are SNHLY and FYNNEI. The CDR3 reads CGGRDTGTQYF. The CDR3 DNA sequence: TGTGGGGGGCGCGACACCGGGACCCAGTACTTC.

V usage is TRBV10-2 and J usage is TRBJ2-7; 12 nucleotides align to TRBD2. Trimming removed 6 bases from V and 1 base from J; junction bases left unmatched: 1. This CDR3 spans 14 amino acids. Germline V gives CDR1 WSHSY, CDR2 SAAADI. The CDR3 loop is CASRTSGGSYEQYF. DNA of the CDR3: TGCGCCAGCAGGACTAGCGGGGGATCCTACGAGCAGTACTTC.

The chain couples TRBV30 to TRBJ2-3; TRBD2 matches at 8 bases. The germline V gene encodes CDR1 GTSNPN and CDR2 SVGIG (reference sequence). Trimming at V came to 2 bases and at J to 3 bases, leaving 1 base not matched to a gene. The CDR3 covers 13 residues. The CDR3 DNA is TGTGCCTGGAGTTCGGGGGGGACAGATACGCAGTATTTT. This gives the protein CAWSSGGTDTQYF.

The chain employs TRBV11-2 and TRBJ2-3; D gene ambiguous. CDR3 length equals 12 residues. Trimming removed 1 base at V and 6 bases at J, with 5 bases between. The V gene's germline CDR1 is SGHAT and CDR2 FQNNGV. The CDR3 sequence is CASSLVRDTQYF. The CDR3, as DNA: TGTGCCAGCAGCTTAGTACGGGATACGCAGTATTTT.

CDR3 residues: CASSLEGLAYYEQYF. The CDR3 DNA reads TGTGCCAGCAGCTTAGAGGGACTAGCCTACTACGAGCAGTACTTC. This chain joins TRBV7-9 and TRBJ2-7; 9 positions match TRBD2. Germline CDR1 is SEHNR and CDR2 is FQNEAQ (reference sequence). The CDR3 has 15 amino acids. J gave up 3 bases and V 1 base, and 4 bases lay outside the gene matches. Supplemented by reference TRBV7-9 and TRBJ2-7, the full variable domain reads DTGVSQNPRHKITKRGQNVTFRCDPISEHNRLYWYRQTLGQGPEFLTYFQNEAQLEKSRLLSDRFSAERPKGSFSTLEIQRTEQGDSAMYLCASSLEGLAYYEQYFGPGTRLTVT.

The chain has TRBV2 and TRBJ2-1; unclear D gene. CDR1 SNHLY and CDR2 FYNNEI come from the germline V gene. This CDR3 contains 15 residues. The germline V and J ends were trimmed by 7 bases and 5 bases, with 18 bases remaining between them. This CDR3 is CASIAGLRKNNEQFF. The DNA for the CDR3 is TGTGCCAGCATTGCAGGTTTGAGAAAAAACAATGAGCAGTTCTTC.

V is TRBV7-9 and J is TRBJ2-7; 9 bases are shared with TRBD2. V gave up 2 bases and J gave up 6 bases; unmatched junction bases: 8. The CDR3 is made up of 15 amino acids. CDR1 and CDR2 (germline): SEHNR, FQNEAQ (reference sequence). CDR3 amino acids: CASSLWLAGRSEQYF. As DNA, the CDR3 is TGTGCCAGCAGCTTATGGCTAGCGGGACGCTCCGAGCAGTACTTC.

The chain uses TRBV7-9 and TRBJ2-2, with 7 bases identical to TRBD1. Germline V CDR1 and CDR2: SEHNR, FQNEAQ (reference sequence). There are 14 residues in the CDR3. V shed 8 bases, J shed 2 bases, and the junction held 5 bases outside the gene matches. This chain's CDR3 is CASFRDSNTGELFF. The CDR3, as DNA: TGTGCCAGCTTCCGGGACAGTAACACCGGGGAGCTGTTTTTT.

This chain joins TRBV5-1 and TRBJ1-2, with unresolved D. V lost 2 bases to trimming and J lost 4 bases, with 12 bases between them. This CDR3 comprises 14 residues. Germline loops: CDR1 SGHRS, CDR2 YFSETQ. The CDR3 nucleotides read TGCGCCAGCAGCTTATCGGCTGGGCTCTATGGCTACACCTTC. The encoded protein is CASSLSAGLYGYTF. Filled out from reference TRBV5-1 and TRBJ1-2, the complete variable domain reads KAGVTQTPRYLIKTRGQQVTLSCSPISGHRSVSWYQQTPGQGLQFLFEYFSETQRNKGNFPGRFSGRQFSNSRSEMNVSTLELGDSALYLCASSLSAGLYGYTFGSGTRLTVV.

V is TRBV7-2 and J is TRBJ1-2, with 8 nucleotides matching TRBD1. Germline V gene data show CDR1 as SGHTA and CDR2 as FQGNSA. The CDR3 extends over 15 amino acids. Losses at the gene ends were 1 base for V and 6 bases for J; bases not matched to a gene: 7. For the CDR3, the DNA is TGTGCCAGCAGCTTAGGACAGGGGAAGGGTCATGGCTACACCTTC. This encodes CASSLGQGKGHGYTF.